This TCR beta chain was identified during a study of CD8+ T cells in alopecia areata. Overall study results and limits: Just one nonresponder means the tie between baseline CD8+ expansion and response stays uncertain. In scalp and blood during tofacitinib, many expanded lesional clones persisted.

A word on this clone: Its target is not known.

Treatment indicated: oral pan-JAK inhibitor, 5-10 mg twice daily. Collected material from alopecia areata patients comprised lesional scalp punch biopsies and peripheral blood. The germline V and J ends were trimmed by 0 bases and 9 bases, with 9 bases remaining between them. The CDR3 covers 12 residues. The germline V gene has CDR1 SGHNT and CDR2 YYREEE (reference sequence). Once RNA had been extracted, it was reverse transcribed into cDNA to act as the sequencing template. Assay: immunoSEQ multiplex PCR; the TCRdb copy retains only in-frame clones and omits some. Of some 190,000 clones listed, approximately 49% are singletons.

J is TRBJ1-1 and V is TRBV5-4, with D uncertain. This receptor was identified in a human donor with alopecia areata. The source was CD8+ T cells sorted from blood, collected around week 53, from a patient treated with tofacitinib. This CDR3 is CASSLDTTQAFF. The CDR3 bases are TGTGCCAGCAGCTTGGACACAACCCAAGCTTTCTTT.